The T cell receptor (beta chain) under discussion was sequenced for a study of T cell responses to AZD1222 COVID-19 vaccine. The method was immunoSEQ multiplex PCR; TCRdb's version includes in-frame clones alone and lacks a portion of them. This table has 90,000 to 150,000 clones, roughly 88% appearing once. The CDR3 length is 16 residues. The germline CDR1 and CDR2 sequences are MNHEY and SVGAGI. Trimming cost V 0 bases and J 0 bases, with 9 bases left between them. This rearrangement joins TRBV6-5 to TRBJ2-1, with D perhaps being TRBD1 or TRBD2 (5 bases each). The source is an adult in good health. The source material was peripheral blood, sampled on day 0 of AZD1222 vaccination. The chain's CDR3 is CASSYSGVSSYNEQFF. The CDR3 DNA reads TGTGCCAGCAGTTACTCGGGGGTGAGCTCCTACAATGAGCAGTTCTTC.